In its sample, the clone carrying this T cell receptor beta chain was seen a few times. The PCR had 60 Vbeta and 13 Jbeta primers. Here immunoSEQ multiplex PCR was the method, and the copy in TCRdb shows in-frame clones only, minus some. The sample carries more than 150,000 clones, roughly 80% recorded once. The data were obtained in a study of cytomegalovirus exposure and HLA in healthy donors. Germline CDR1 SGHTA, CDR2 FQGTGA. The CDR3 is 13 amino acids. V dropped 5 bases and J dropped 3 bases, with 8 bases sitting between them. This TCR came from a man aged 45-60 years in good health and CMV-seropositive. The specimen sequenced was PBMCs. The chain uses TRBV7-3 and TRBJ1-5, with D tentatively TRBD1 (6 bases). Here the CDR3 reads CASSRDTNQPQHF. The CDR3 nucleotides read TGTGCCAGCAGCCGGGACACCAATCAGCCCCAGCATTTT.